This T cell receptor (beta chain) derives from a study of T cell clones after liver transplantation. Background on the study: In this trial, immunosuppression withdrawal was attempted within 2 years of liver transplant. The study's findings and limits: Graft donor-reactive T cells may have migrated into the graft rather than being deleted. Post-transplant time points were not standardized, so conclusions are preliminary.

On this clone: Its matching antigen is unknown.

Trimming removed 3 bases from V and 5 bases from J, with 11 bases in between. Germline CDR1 reads SGHRS; CDR2 reads YFSETQ. This CDR3 spans 14 amino acids. This table comes from immunoSEQ multiplex PCR, and its TCRdb copy is limited to in-frame clones, with some not included. Found here are about 72,000 clones, roughly 90% of them singletons; the top ten hold approximately 2.5%. Sequencing was performed on CD4+ T cells from blood, taken before liver transplant. This chain links TRBV5-1 with TRBJ1-4; D unclear. The receptor's source is a human donor who received a liver transplant. The CDR3 coding sequence is TGCGCCAGCAGCTCAGAGCTACTGAATGAAAAACTGTTTTTT. The encoded protein is CASSSELLNEKLFF. The entire variable domain, with the rest obtained from reference TRBV5-1 and TRBJ1-4, is as follows: KAGVTQTPRYLIKTRGQQVTLSCSPISGHRSVSWYQQTPGQGLQFLFEYFSETQRNKGNFPGRFSGRQFSNSRSEMNVSTLELGDSALYLCASSSELLNEKLFFGSGTQLSVL.